What follows is one TCR beta chain and its context. These data belong to a study of blood T cell repertoires in COVID-19. Authors' methods: Estimation of nucleated cell counts was performed using reference gene primer amplification. TCRdb's copy holds only in-frame clones and misses some; the assay was immunoSEQ multiplex PCR. V, J and clone size are taken as reported in that table, and D and trimming were inferred from the DNA itself. The sample has over 350,000 clones, roughly 90% seen once; the top ten hold 0.7% to 0.95%. Germline V gives CDR1 KGHSY, CDR2 FQNENV. The ends were cut back, 0 bases at V and 8 bases at J, with 7 bases in the middle. The CDR3 length is 13 residues. Assignment of participants to cohorts was predicated upon participant-reported clinical history.

The specimen was PBMCs or T cells enriched from blood (not recorded which). The receptor's source is a woman in her thirties or forties who had been exposed to COVID-19. This chain connects TRBV16 to TRBJ2-2; D is undetermined. CDR3 sequence (DNA): TGTGCCAGCAGCCAATCGAGCAGGGGGGAGCTGTTTTTT. Its translation is CASSQSSRGELFF.